Given below is one T cell receptor beta chain in context. Its antigen is unidentified. The sample originates from a study of siplizumab effects on memory and regulatory T cells. TCRdb's table, derived via immunoSEQ multiplex PCR, lists solely in-frame clones and lacks some. The data hold roughly 100,000 clones, with approximately 94% observed a single time. Findings and limits, study-wide: Major contributors to the alloresponse seemed to be naive T cells, which also appeared more diverse than memory cells.

Germline V gene data show CDR1 as MRHNA and CDR2 as SNTAGT. J was trimmed by 0 bases and V by 6 bases; bases with no gene match: 7. The CDR3 is made up of 16 amino acids. This TCR was sampled from a human donor in good health. The chain joins TRBV6-4 to TRBJ1-5; 8 bases fit TRBD1. Input material: CD4+ T cells sorted from blood. The CDR3 spells CASRLTGGDSNQPQHF. CDR3 nucleotide sequence: TGTGCCAGCAGACTTACAGGGGGGGATAGCAATCAGCCCCAGCATTTT.